Sequencing of this TCR beta chain was carried out in a study of blood T cell repertoires in COVID-19. Germline assignment: CDR1 MNHEY and CDR2 SVGAGI. The CDR3 is 15 residues long. Trimming removed 0 bases from V and 6 bases from J, with 12 bases in between. The repertoire was sequenced with immunoSEQ multiplex PCR; TCRdb's copy has only in-frame clones and lacks some. Among hundreds of thousands of clones listed, 86% were seen once. This clone was seen at least ten times. The source material was peripheral blood. The rearrangement joins TRBV6-5 to TRBJ1-3, with a possible D match to TRBD1 (5 bases). This clonotype was sampled from a woman aged 30 to 39 with active or convalescent COVID-19. The CDR3 protein is CASSYSQGGKNTIYF. CDR3 DNA: TGTGCCAGCAGTTACTCGCAGGGAGGTAAAAACACCATATATTTT.